The 6 T cell receptor beta chains below come from one sample, sequenced in a study of blood T cell repertoires in COVID-19. Profiling relied on immunoSEQ multiplex PCR, and the TCRdb table lists in-frame clones only, not all of them. The sample includes about 140,000 clones, 87% seen only once; the top ten take less than 0.95%. Sequences were obtained from peripheral blood. Every receptor here comes from a woman in her forties or fifties with acute or convalescent COVID-19.

Regarding this clone: Different DNA sequences within this sample yield the same CDR3. The chain joins TRBV6-5 to TRBJ1-1; 8 bases match TRBD1. With V trimmed by 2 bases and J by 1 base, 3 bases remained unmatched. The CDR3 runs to 15 residues. In germline, CDR1 is MNHEY, CDR2 SVGAGI. The CDR3 protein is CASSYPGQGNTEAFF. CDR3 DNA sequence: TGTGCCAGCAGTTACCCTGGACAGGGGAACACTGAAGCTTTCTTT.

The chain combines TRBV3-1 (or the pseudogene TRBV3-2) with TRBJ2-5; the match to TRBD2 covers 8 bases. CDR1 and CDR2 from the germline V gene are LGHDT and YNNKEL (reference sequence). V dropped 4 bases and J dropped 4; count of bases not matched to a gene: 8. CDR3 length: 15 amino acids. The CDR3 DNA is TGTGCCAGCAGCCTCACTAGCGGCATGGGAGAGACCCAGTACTTC. Its protein product is CASSLTSGMGETQYF.

The gene calls are TRBV21-1 and TRBJ2-7; TRBD2, the table's D call, was not compared with the DNA. TRBV21-1 is a pseudogene locus. The CDR3 has 16 amino acids. In DNA form, the CDR3 reads TGTGCCACGGGGCCACTAGCGGGGGGGATCCTCTACGAGCAGTACTTC. Translated, it gives CATGPLAGGILYEQYF.

V gene TRBV28 combines with J gene TRBJ1-2; 9 bases are a match to TRBD1. V shed 6 bases, J shed 3 bases, and the junction held 2 bases outside the gene matches. The CDR3 length is 13 residues. Germline CDR1 is MDHEN and CDR2 is SYDVKM. CDR3 in amino acids: CASSRDRDYGYTF. DNA of the CDR3: TGTGCCAGCAGCCGGGACAGGGACTATGGCTACACCTTC.

The chain couples TRBV10-1 to TRBJ2-3; D may be TRBD2 (5 bases). V shed 0 bases and J shed 2 bases, with 9 bases lying between them. The CDR3 runs 15 residues. Germline values: CDR1 WNHNN, CDR2 SYGVQD (reference sequence). The CDR3 is CASSESPGSTDTQYF. CDR3 nucleotide sequence: TGCGCCAGCAGTGAGTCTCCGGGATCCACAGATACGCAGTATTTT.

The chain joins TRBV5-1 to TRBJ1-5, with 8 bases identical to TRBD1. The V segment lost 0 bases and the J segment 0 bases; nucleotides outside the gene matches: 5. Germline CDR1 SGHRS, CDR2 YFSETQ. The CDR3 is made up of 17 amino acids. The CDR3 reads CASSLGWGQDSNQPQHF. CDR3 coding DNA: TGCGCCAGCAGCTTGGGGTGGGGACAGGATAGCAATCAGCCCCAGCATTTT.